The entry below gives a single T cell receptor beta chain sequence along with its context. Its antigen remains unknown. This table comes from immunoSEQ multiplex PCR, and its TCRdb copy is limited to in-frame clones, with some not included. The table has over 120,000 clones, 87% seen once. This sample was taken from a study of cytomegalovirus exposure and HLA in healthy donors. Study as a whole: The approximately 120 validation repertoires used the same platform as the approximately 670 first-cohort repertoires (as reported by a later analysis). Study observations and caveats: According to a subsequent analysis, TCR clusters from the first cohort were inclined to appear together in the 90 to 150 validation repertoires. Most TCRs appeared rarely, but some public TCRs recurred in many donors.

The validation cohort, a group of roughly 120 subjects, included the donors and was separate from the approximately 680-subject first cohort. Sequencing was done on a sample of PBMCs. This sequence originates from a man younger than 30 in good health and CMV-seropositive.

The CDR3 loop is CASSILAGGTDTQYF. DNA for the CDR3: TGTGCCAGTAGTATTCTAGCGGGGGGCACAGATACGCAGTATTTT. The J gene is TRBJ2-3, the V gene TRBV19, with 10 bases matching TRBD2. Losses at the gene ends were 3 bases for V and 1 base for J; bases not matched to a gene: 1. Germline loops: CDR1 LNHDA, CDR2 SQIVND (reference sequence). This CDR3 contains 15 residues.